The 15 T cell receptor beta chains given below trace back to one sample, sequenced in a study of control samples from healthy donors and cancer patients. Generated by immunoSEQ multiplex PCR, the TCRdb table keeps only in-frame clones and is missing some. The top ten hold roughly 11% of the sample, which has about 84,000 clones, 84% seen once. Material: PBMCs. Receptor source: a man aged 55 to 70 with head and neck cancer.

The chain employs TRBV7-8 and TRBJ2-1; no clear D. CDR3 length equals 16 residues. V lost 5 bases and J 5 bases, leaving 19 bases between the germline ends. CDR1 and CDR2 from the germline V gene are SGHVS and FQNEAQ. DNA for the CDR3: TGTGCCAGCAGCCCCCGGATCTCGACCCTACACAATGAGCAGTTCTTC. It encodes CASSPRISTLHNEQFF. Full variable domain (remainder filled in from reference TRBV7-8 and TRBJ2-1): GAGVSQSPRYKVAKRGQDVALRCDPISGHVSLFWYQQALGQGPEFLTYFQNEAQLDKSGLPSDRFFAERPEGSVSTLKIQRTQQEDSAVYLCASSPRISTLHNEQFFGPGTRLTVL.

The gene calls are TRBV19 and TRBJ2-7; D may be TRBD2 (5 bases). Germline V gene data show CDR1 as LNHDA and CDR2 as SQIVND (reference sequence). V was trimmed by 4 bases and J by 6 bases, leaving 16 bases between them. This CDR3 contains 14 residues. CDR3 DNA: TGTGCCAGTAGTACCACACTAGGATTCGGCGAGCAGTACTTC. This translates into CASSTTLGFGEQYF.

The chain carries TRBV24-1 and TRBJ2-5; possibly TRBD2 for D (6 bases). This CDR3 is 13 amino acids long. V was pared by 4 bases and J by 5 bases, with 10 bases between. From germline, CDR1 is KGHDR and CDR2 SFDVKD. The DNA of the CDR3 is TGTGCCACCAGTGAGGCAGGAGGGGAGACCCAGTACTTC. Protein product: CATSEAGGETQYF.

This clone has just a few counts. The rearrangement uses TRBV7-6 and TRBJ1-2, with D perhaps matching TRBD1 (5 bases). Trimming removed 4 bases from V and 5 bases from J, with 20 bases in between. The CDR3 runs to 16 residues. Germline V lookup: CDR1 SGHVS, CDR2 FNYEAQ. CDR3 DNA: TGTGCCAGCAGCTCAATGAACCGGGGCAGGAAATATGGCTACACCTTC. Translating gives CASSSMNRGRKYGYTF.

This clone came up once. The chain joins TRBV19 to TRBJ1-2; 8 bases agree with TRBD1. The CDR3 totals 15 residues. Per the germline V gene, CDR1 is LNHDA and CDR2 is SQIVND (reference sequence). V lost 0 bases and J lost 7; bases outside the gene matches: 7. In DNA, the CDR3 is TGTGCCAGTAGTATAGAAGCCAGGGGGCATCCTGGCTACACCTTC. It encodes CASSIEARGHPGYTF.

V and J are TRBV2 and TRBJ2-1; 9 bases line up with TRBD1. Germline V gene sequence: CDR1 SNHLY, CDR2 FYNNEI. The V segment lost 6 bases and the J segment 3 bases; nucleotides outside the gene matches: 3. The CDR3 loop spans 14 amino acids. In nucleotides, the CDR3 is TGTGCCAGCAGAACAGGGGGCATCTACAATGAGCAGTTCTTC. It specifies CASRTGGIYNEQFF.

Comment on this clone: The same CDR3 is also encoded by other DNA sequences in this sample. V gene TRBV30 combines with J gene TRBJ1-5, with D unclear. The CDR3 sequence is 13 residues long. Trimming left V 0 bases short and J 1 base short, with 4 bases between. Germline CDR1 GTSNPN, CDR2 SVGIG (reference sequence). Here the CDR3 DNA reads TGTGCCTGGAGTGTTCGAAGCAATCAGCCCCAGCATTTT. Translated, it gives CAWSVRSNQPQHF.

This chain joins TRBV6-5 and TRBJ1-1, with 10 bases fitting TRBD1. This CDR3 region has 15 residues. The germline gives CDR1 MNHEY, CDR2 SVGAGI. V gave up 7 bases and J gave up 7 bases; unmatched junction bases: 12. The DNA of the CDR3 is TGTGCCAGCAAGACAGGGGGCATGGGAGGGGGTGAAGCTTTCTTT. Translation: CASKTGGMGGGEAFF.

V usage is TRBV2 and J usage is TRBJ1-4, with 9 bases matching TRBD1. V dropped 4 bases and J dropped 8; count of bases not matched to a gene: 5. The CDR3 is 14 residues long. CDR1 is SNHLY and CDR2 is FYNNEI in the germline V gene. This CDR3 is CASSGGQGTEKLFF. DNA for the CDR3: TGTGCCAGCAGTGGGGGACAGGGAACCGAAAAACTGTTTTTT.

This clone was seen just once. The chain combines TRBV7-9 with TRBJ1-1, with 9 positions matching TRBD1. The CDR3 is made up of 16 amino acids. CDR1 is SEHNR, CDR2 FQNEAQ, per germline (reference sequence). V lost 5 bases to trimming and J lost 2 bases; unmatched junction nucleotides: 9. CDR3 coding DNA: TGTGCCAGCAGCCCTCACAGGGGGCCGAGAAACACTGAAGCTTTCTTT. Protein product: CASSPHRGPRNTEAFF.

The rearrangement uses TRBV4-1 and TRBJ2-3; 9 bases are a match to TRBD2. Germline V CDR1 and CDR2: MGHRA, YSYEKL. After removal of 2 bases from V and 2 bases from J, the junction contained 2 bases not matched to a gene. There are 15 residues in the CDR3. The CDR3 DNA reads TGCGCCAGCAGCCAACTAGCGGGGACCACAGATACGCAGTATTTT. Translating gives CASSQLAGTTDTQYF.

The chain combines TRBV12-5 with TRBJ1-1; TRBD1 agrees at 9 bases. CDR1 is LGHNT and CDR2 is FRNRAP in the germline V gene. After removal of 1 base from V and 5 bases from J, the junction contained 8 bases not matched to a gene. This CDR3 spans 16 amino acids. The CDR3: CASGLGPGQGRTEAFF. For the CDR3, the DNA is TGTGCTAGTGGTTTGGGACCAGGACAGGGGAGAACTGAAGCTTTCTTT.

The chain employs TRBV11-2 and TRBJ2-7; TRBD1 agrees at 7 bases. Per germline, CDR1 SGHAT and CDR2 FQNNGV. This CDR3 contains 12 residues. V was clipped by 6 bases and J by 5 bases; unmatched bases: 4. CDR3 bases: TGTGCCAGCAGGTCCGGACAGGACGAGCAGTACTTC. Protein: CASRSGQDEQYF. The entire variable domain, with the rest obtained from reference TRBV11-2 and TRBJ2-7, is as follows: EAGVAQSPRYKIIEKRQSVAFWCNPISGHATLYWYQQILGQGPKLLIQFQNNGVVDDSQLPKDRFSAERLKGVDSTLKIQPAKLEDSAVYLCASRSGQDEQYFGPGTRLTVT.

This rearrangement joins TRBV7-2 to TRBJ2-6; the D gene is possibly TRBD2 (6 bases). CDR1 is SGHTA and CDR2 is FQGNSA in the germline V gene. V was cut by 6 bases and J by 3 bases, with 9 bases left in between. CDR3 length: 14 amino acids. The DNA of the CDR3 is TGTGCCAGCAGGCTGGGGGGTGGGGCCAACGTCCTGACTTTC. Protein sequence: CASRLGGGANVLTF.

The rearrangement joins TRBV6-6 to TRBJ1-3, with 9 bases fitting TRBD1. Germline V lookup: CDR1 MNHNY, CDR2 SVGAGI (reference sequence). The CDR3 runs 14 residues. V lost 6 bases and J lost 4; bases outside the gene matches: 4. The CDR3 coding sequence is TGTGCCAGCAGCTGGACAGGGGACGGAAACACCATATATTTT. This translates into CASSWTGDGNTIYF.